This entry features one TCR beta chain sequence. Its antigen is not identified. The CDR3 is 15 residues long. V was pared by 4 bases and J by 4 bases, with 19 bases between. CDR1 is SQVTM, CDR2 ANQGSEA, per germline. Primers: 60 Vbeta forward and 13 Jbeta reverse. Assay used: immunoSEQ multiplex PCR; TCRdb lists only in-frame clones, some missing. The sample contains approximately 190,000 clones, around 83% of which appear only once. The data stem from a study of cytomegalovirus exposure and HLA in healthy donors. The study's findings and limits: Accurate prediction of most subjects' HLA-A and HLA-B alleles from TCR beta sequences was reported. The study dropped some indistinguishable V segments, TRBV6-2 and TRBV6-3 among them. The authors enumerated 180 or so TCR beta chains as linked to cytomegalovirus.

This receptor was taken from a woman aged 18-30 years in good health and CMV-seronegative. Sequencing was performed on PBMCs. The V call is TRBV29-1, the J call TRBJ1-2, with a weak D call TRBD1 (5 bases). The CDR3 loop is CSVVMETWTSYGYTF. CDR3 sequence (DNA): TGCAGCGTTGTAATGGAGACATGGACAAGCTATGGCTACACCTTC.